The subject of this entry is one TCR beta chain. Its antigen remains unidentified. A far larger clone is off by one base, so a read error is likely. A second PCR of about 7 to 12 cycles used a sample-barcoded 5' primer and a J-beta primer mix. TCRdb reprocessed the 5' RACE reads with MiXCR, giving one entry per CDR3 protein. The table has some 710,000 distinct CDR3 sequences, about a fifth seen once; the top ten hold around a fifth. The record originates from a study of blood T cells in healthy people across ages. Study observations and caveats: Per million T cells, the diversity of TCR beta decreased roughly linearly as age advanced.

The CDR3 sequence is 11 residues long. Germline loops: CDR1 SEHNR, CDR2 FQNEAQ (reference sequence). The sequence was obtained from a man aged 70 or older in good health. Sequenced: blood. The chain couples TRBV7-9 to TRBJ2-7, with D unresolved. This CDR3 reads CASSPSHEQYF. CDR3 DNA: TGTGCCAGCAGCCCCTCCCACGAGCAGTACTTC.